The present T cell receptor (beta chain) was sequenced within a study of T-cell reconstitution after alpha-beta-depleted transplantation in children. This CDR3 has 13 amino acids. V lost 4 bases to trimming and J lost 6 bases; unmatched junction nucleotides: 5. Construction of the TCRbeta library involved unique molecular identifiers. TCRdb used MiXCR to reprocess the PCR reads, holding one entry per CDR3 protein. The sample lists 750,000 to 950,000 distinct CDR3 sequences, approximately 15% occurring once. Study-wide results and limits: After one year, T-cell counts and TCRbeta diversity mostly came from new T cells. Several hundred expanded graft clones reportedly were the source of alpha-beta T cells about two months after transplant.

There are a few counts of this clonotype. The antigen is not known. The input for sequencing was PBMCs, mostly from graft donor cells, taken 360 days after TCRalphabeta/CD19-depleted stem cell transplant. The TCR sequence derives from a male patient younger than 18 who had a stem cell transplant for acute lymphoblastic leukemia, so the T cells may come from the graft donor. The rearrangement joins TRBV12-3 or TRBV12-4 to TRBJ1-2; 7 bases are shared with TRBD1. In DNA, the CDR3 is TGTGCCAGCAGTTGGGGGACAGAAAATGGCTACACCTTC. Its protein product is CASSWGTENGYTF.